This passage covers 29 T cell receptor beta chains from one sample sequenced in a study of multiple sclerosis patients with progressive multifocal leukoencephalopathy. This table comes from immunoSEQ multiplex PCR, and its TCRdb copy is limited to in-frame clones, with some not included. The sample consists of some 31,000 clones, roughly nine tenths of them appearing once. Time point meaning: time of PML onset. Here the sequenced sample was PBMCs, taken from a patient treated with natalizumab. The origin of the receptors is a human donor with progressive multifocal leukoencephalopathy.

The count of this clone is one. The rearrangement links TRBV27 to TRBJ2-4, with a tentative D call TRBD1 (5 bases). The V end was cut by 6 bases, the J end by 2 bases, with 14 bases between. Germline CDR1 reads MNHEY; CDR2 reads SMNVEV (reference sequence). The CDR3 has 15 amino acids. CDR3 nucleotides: TGTGCCAGCAGACCCAGACAGCTTCCCAAAAACATTCAGTACTTC. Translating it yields CASRPRQLPKNIQYF.

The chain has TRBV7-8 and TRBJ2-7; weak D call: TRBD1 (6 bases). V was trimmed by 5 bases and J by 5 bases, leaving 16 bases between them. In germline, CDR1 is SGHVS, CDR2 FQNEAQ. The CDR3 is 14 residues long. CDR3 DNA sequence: TGTGCCAGCAGCATCACCAGCAGGGGAAACGAGCAGTACTTC. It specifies CASSITSRGNEQYF.

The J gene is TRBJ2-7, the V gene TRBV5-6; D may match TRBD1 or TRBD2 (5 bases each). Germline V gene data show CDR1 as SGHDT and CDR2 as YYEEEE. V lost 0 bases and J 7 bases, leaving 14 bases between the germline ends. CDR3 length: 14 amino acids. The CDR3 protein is CASSLVGAEGEQYF. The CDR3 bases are TGTGCCAGCAGCTTGGTTGGGGCAGAGGGAGAGCAGTACTTC.

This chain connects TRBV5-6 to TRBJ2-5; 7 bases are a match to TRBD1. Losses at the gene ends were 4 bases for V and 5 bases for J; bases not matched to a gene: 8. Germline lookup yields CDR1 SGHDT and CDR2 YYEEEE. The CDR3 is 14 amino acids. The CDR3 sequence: CASSLKGAGETQYF. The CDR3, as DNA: TGTGCCAGCAGCCTGAAGGGGGCTGGGGAGACCCAGTACTTC.

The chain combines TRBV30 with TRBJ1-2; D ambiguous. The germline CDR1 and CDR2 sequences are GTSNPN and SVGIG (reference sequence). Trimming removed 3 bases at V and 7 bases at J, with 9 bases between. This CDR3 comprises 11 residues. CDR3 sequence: CAWSAAVGYTF. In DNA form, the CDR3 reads TGTGCCTGGAGCGCGGCTGTTGGCTACACCTTC.

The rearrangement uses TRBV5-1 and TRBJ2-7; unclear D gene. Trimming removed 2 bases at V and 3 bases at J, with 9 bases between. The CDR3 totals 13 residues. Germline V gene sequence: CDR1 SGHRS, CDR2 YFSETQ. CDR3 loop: CASSFGGNYEQYF. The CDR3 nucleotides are TGCGCCAGCAGCTTCGGCGGAAACTACGAGCAGTACTTC.

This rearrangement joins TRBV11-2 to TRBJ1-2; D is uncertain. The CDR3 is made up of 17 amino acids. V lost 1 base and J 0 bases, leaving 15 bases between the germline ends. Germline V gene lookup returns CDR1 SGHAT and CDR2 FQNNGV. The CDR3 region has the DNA TGTGCCAGCAGCTTAGGGCCAAGGGCAGGCGCTAACTATGGCTACACCTTC. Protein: CASSLGPRAGANYGYTF. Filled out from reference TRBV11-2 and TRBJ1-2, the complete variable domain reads EAGVAQSPRYKIIEKRQSVAFWCNPISGHATLYWYQQILGQGPKLLIQFQNNGVVDDSQLPKDRFSAERLKGVDSTLKIQPAKLEDSAVYLCASSLGPRAGANYGYTFGSGTRLTVV.

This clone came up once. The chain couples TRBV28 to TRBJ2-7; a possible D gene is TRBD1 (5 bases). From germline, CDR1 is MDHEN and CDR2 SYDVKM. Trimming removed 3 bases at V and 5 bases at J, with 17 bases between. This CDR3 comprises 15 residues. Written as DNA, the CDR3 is TGTGCCAGCAGTTTGCCCCCCTCAGGGCTCGACGAGCAGTACTTC. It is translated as CASSLPPSGLDEQYF.

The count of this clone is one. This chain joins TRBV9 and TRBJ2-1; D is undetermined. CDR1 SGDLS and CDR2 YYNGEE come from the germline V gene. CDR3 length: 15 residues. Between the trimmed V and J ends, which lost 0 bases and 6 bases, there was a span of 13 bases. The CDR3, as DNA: TGTGCCAGCAGCGTAGACGTCAGGACCCCCAATGAGCAGTTCTTC. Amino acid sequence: CASSVDVRTPNEQFF.

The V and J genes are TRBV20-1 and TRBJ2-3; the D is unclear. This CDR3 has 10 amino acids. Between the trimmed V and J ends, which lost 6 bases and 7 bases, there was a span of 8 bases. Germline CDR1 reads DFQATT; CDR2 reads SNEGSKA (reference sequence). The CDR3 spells CSAKENTQYF. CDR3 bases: TGCAGTGCGAAGGAAAATACGCAGTATTTT.

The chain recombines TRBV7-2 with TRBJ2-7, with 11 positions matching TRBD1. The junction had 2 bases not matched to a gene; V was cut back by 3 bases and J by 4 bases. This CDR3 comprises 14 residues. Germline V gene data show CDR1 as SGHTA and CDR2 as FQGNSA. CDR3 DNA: TGTGCCAGCAGCTTGGACAGGGGGCTATACGAGCAGTACTTC. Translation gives CASSLDRGLYEQYF.

The CDR3 protein is CASSPTGRVYNEQFF. Here the CDR3 DNA reads TGTGCCAGCAGCCCAACCGGGAGGGTATACAATGAGCAGTTCTTC. The V and J genes are TRBV5-4 and TRBJ2-1, with 8 positions matching TRBD2. The ends lost 4 bases at V and 4 bases at J; junction bases unmatched: 7. This CDR3 has 15 residues. Germline CDR1 reads SGHNT; CDR2 reads YYREEE (reference sequence). Based on the CDR3 plus reference TRBV5-4 and TRBJ2-1, the full variable domain is ETGVTQSPTHLIKTRGQQVTLRCSSQSGHNTVSWYQQALGQGPQFIFQYYREEENGRGNFPPRFSGLQFPNYSSELNVNALELDDSALYLCASSPTGRVYNEQFFGPGTRLTVL.

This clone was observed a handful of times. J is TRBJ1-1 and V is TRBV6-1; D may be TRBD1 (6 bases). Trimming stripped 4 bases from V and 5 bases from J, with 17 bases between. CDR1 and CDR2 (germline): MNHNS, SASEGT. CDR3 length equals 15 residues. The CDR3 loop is CASSAVQGKETEAFF. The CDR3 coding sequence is TGTGCCAGCAGTGCCGTCCAGGGGAAGGAGACTGAAGCTTTCTTT.

The DNA of the CDR3 is TGTGCCAGCAGTTGGGGGATAAAGGAAGGCTACACCTTC. Encoded protein: CASSWGIKEGYTF. This chain uses TRBV27 with TRBJ1-2; D is perhaps TRBD1 (5 bases). The ends were cut back, 4 bases at V and 8 bases at J, with 14 bases in the middle. The CDR3 is 13 amino acids. Germline assignment: CDR1 MNHEY and CDR2 SMNVEV (reference sequence).

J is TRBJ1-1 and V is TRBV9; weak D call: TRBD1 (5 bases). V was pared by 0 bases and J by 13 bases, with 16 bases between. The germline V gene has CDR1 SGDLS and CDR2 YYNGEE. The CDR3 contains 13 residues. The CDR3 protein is CASSVEGKGVGFF. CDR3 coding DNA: TGTGCCAGCAGCGTAGAGGGGAAAGGGGTCGGTTTCTTT.

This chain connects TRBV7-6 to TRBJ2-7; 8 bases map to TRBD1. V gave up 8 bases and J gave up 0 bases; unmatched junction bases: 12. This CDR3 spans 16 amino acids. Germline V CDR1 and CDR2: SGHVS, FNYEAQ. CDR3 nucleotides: TGTGCCAGCGGGGTCAGACCGGGACAGGCCTCCTACGAGCAGTACTTC. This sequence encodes CASGVRPGQASYEQYF.

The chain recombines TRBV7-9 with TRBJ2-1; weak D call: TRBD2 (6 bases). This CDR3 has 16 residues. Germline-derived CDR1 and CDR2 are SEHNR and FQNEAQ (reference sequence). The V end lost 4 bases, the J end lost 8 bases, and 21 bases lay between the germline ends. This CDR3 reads CASSSRASEYIDEQFF. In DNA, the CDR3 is TGTGCCAGCAGCTCCCGGGCTAGCGAGTACATCGATGAGCAGTTCTTC.

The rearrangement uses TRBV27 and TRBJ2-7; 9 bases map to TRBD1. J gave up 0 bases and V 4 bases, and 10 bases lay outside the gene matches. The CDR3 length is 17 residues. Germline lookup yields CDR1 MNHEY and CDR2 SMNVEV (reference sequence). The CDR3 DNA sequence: TGTGCCAGCAGTTCAAACAGGGGGCTGGTAAGCTCCTACGAGCAGTACTTC. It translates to CASSSNRGLVSSYEQYF.

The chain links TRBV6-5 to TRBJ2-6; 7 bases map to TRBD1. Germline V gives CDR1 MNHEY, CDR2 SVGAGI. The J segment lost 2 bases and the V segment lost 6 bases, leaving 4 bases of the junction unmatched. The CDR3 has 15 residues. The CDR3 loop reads CASSPTGAGANVLTF. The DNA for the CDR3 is TGTGCCAGCAGCCCCACAGGGGCTGGGGCCAACGTCCTGACTTTC.

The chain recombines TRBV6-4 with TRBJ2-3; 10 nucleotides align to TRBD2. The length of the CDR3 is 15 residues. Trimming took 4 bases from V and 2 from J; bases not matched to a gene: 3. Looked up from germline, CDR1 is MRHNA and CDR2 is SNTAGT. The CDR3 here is CASSVGTSVTDTQYF. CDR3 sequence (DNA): TGTGCCAGCAGTGTCGGGACTAGCGTCACAGATACGCAGTATTTT.

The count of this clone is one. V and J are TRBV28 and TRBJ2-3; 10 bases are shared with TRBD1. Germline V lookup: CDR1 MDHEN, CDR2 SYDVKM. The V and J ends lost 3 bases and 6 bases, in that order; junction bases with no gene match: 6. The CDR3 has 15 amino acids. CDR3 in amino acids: CASSFRDRGLDTQYF. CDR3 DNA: TGTGCCAGCAGTTTCAGGGACAGGGGATTGGATACGCAGTATTTT.

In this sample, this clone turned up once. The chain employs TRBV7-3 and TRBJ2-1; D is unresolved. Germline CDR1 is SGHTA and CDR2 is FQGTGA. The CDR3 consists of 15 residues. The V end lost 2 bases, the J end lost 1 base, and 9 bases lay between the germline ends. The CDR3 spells CASSLYRGSYNEQFF. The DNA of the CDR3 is TGTGCCAGCAGCTTATATCGTGGGTCCTACAATGAGCAGTTCTTC.

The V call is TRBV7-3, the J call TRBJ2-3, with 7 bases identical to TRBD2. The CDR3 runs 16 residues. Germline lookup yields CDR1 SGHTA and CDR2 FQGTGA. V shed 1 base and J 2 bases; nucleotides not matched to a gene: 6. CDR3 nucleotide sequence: TGTGCCAGCAGCTTAATAAGGCGGGAGAACACAGATACGCAGTATTTT. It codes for CASSLIRRENTDTQYF.

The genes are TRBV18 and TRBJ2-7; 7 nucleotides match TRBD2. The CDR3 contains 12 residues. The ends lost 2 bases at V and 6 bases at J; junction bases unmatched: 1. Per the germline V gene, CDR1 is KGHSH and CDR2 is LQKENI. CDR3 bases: TGTGCCAGCTCACCAGGCGGGAGCGAGCAGTACTTC. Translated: CASSPGGSEQYF.

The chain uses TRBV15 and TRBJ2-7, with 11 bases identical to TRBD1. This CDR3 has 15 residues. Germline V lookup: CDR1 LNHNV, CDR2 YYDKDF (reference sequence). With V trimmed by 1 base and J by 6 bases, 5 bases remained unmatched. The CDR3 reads CATSRAGTGGGEQYF. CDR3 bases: TGTGCCACCAGCAGAGCCGGGACAGGGGGTGGCGAGCAGTACTTC.

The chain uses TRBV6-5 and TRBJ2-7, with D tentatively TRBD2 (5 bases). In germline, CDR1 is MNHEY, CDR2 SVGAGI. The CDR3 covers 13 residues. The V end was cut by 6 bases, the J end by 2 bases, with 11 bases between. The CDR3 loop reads CASSPDGAYEQYF. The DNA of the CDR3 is TGTGCCAGCAGCCCGGACGGGGCCTACGAGCAGTACTTC.

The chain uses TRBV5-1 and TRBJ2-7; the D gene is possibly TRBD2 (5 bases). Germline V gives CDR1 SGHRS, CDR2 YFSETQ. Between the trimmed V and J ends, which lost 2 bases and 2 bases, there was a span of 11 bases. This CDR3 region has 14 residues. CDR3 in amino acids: CASSLTGKPYEQYF. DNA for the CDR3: TGCGCCAGCAGCTTAACCGGGAAACCCTACGAGCAGTACTTC.

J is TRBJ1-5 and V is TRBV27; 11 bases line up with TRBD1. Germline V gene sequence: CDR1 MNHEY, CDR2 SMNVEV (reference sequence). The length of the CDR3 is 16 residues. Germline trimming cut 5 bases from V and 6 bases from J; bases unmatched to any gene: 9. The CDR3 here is CASSGQGALSGQPQHF. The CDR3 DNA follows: TGTGCCAGCAGTGGACAGGGGGCGCTTTCCGGTCAGCCCCAGCATTTT.

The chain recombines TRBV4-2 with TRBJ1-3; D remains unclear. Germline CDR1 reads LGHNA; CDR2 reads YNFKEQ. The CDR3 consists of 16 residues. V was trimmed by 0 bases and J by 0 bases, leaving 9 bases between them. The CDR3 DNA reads TGTGCCAGCAGCCAAGATCGAGGAGTCTCTGGAAACACCATATATTTT. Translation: CASSQDRGVSGNTIYF.